These 14 T cell receptor beta chains share one sample of origin, sequenced in a study of long-term antiretroviral therapy in people with HIV. The authors ran the immunoSEQ assay, v3.0, at survey level. The repertoire was sequenced with immunoSEQ multiplex PCR; TCRdb's copy has only in-frame clones and lacks some. Of 25,000 to 35,000 clones listed, around 85% were seen once; the top ten hold approximately 3.8%. Specimen: unsorted PBMCs, collected 0.8 years before starting antiretroviral therapy. The receptor set was obtained from a man between 18 and 29 years old with HIV.

The V gene is TRBV6-6, the J gene TRBJ2-6, with D tentatively TRBD1 or TRBD2 (6 bases each). Germline V gene sequence: CDR1 MNHNY, CDR2 SVGAGI (reference sequence). The CDR3 spans 15 residues. Trimming took 7 bases from V and 4 from J, leaving 14 bases between them. The CDR3 loop is CASISGAAGANVLTF. The CDR3 DNA reads TGTGCCAGCATATCGGGGGCGGCAGGGGCCAACGTCCTGACTTTC.

The CDR3 nucleotides are TGTGCCAGTAGGTCCGGCCGTGTGGGTGGCTACACCTTC. It is translated as CASRSGRVGGYTF. This chain uses TRBV19 with TRBJ1-2; no reliable D call. V shed 6 bases and J shed 7 bases, with 15 bases lying between them. This CDR3 spans 13 amino acids. Germline CDR1 is LNHDA and CDR2 is SQIVND (reference sequence).

This chain links TRBV18 with TRBJ2-5; 10 bases are shared with TRBD2. CDR1 and CDR2 (germline): KGHSH, LQKENI. The V and J ends lost 3 bases and 4 bases, in that order; junction bases with no gene match: 5. The CDR3 is made up of 15 amino acids. CDR3 sequence reads: CASSPEASGGETQYF. CDR3 bases: TGTGCCAGCTCACCGGAAGCTAGCGGGGGAGAGACCCAGTACTTC. Full variable domain (remainder filled in from reference TRBV18 and TRBJ2-5): NAGVMQNPRHLVRRRGQEARLRCSPMKGHSHVYWYRQLPEEGLKFMVYLQKENIIDESGMPKERFSAEFPKEGPSILRIQQVVRGDSAAYFCASSPEASGGETQYFGPGTRLLVL.

This clone has only one observation. CDR3 bases: TGCAGCGTTGAGGGCGGAGACACAGATACGCAGTATTTT. Amino acids: CSVEGGDTDTQYF. The chain has TRBV29-1 and TRBJ2-3; D is unclear. CDR1 SQVTM and CDR2 ANQGSEA come from the germline V gene. The CDR3 totals 13 residues. Trimming removed 3 bases at V and 2 bases at J, with 9 bases between.

This sequence joins TRBV6-5 and TRBJ1-2; D ambiguous. Between the trimmed V and J ends, which lost 6 bases and 2 bases, there was a span of 13 bases. The V gene's germline CDR1 is MNHEY and CDR2 SVGAGI. This CDR3 has 14 residues. The CDR3 nucleotides are TGTGCCAGCAGCCCCTTTGGGTCGAACTATGGCTACACCTTC. Translation gives CASSPFGSNYGYTF.

The chain couples TRBV6-6 to TRBJ1-4; D is uncertain. This CDR3 spans 16 amino acids. Germline V gene data show CDR1 as MNHNY and CDR2 as SVGAGI (reference sequence). Deletions cut 5 bases from V and 2 bases from J, with 15 bases between. The CDR3 spells CASSRRTADTNEKLFF. The CDR3 nucleotides read TGTGCCAGCAGTCGGCGGACTGCGGACACTAATGAAAAACTGTTTTTT.

This clone showed up just a few times. The chain couples TRBV7-2 to TRBJ1-2, with a possible D match to TRBD1 (5 bases). Germline V gene lookup returns CDR1 SGHTA and CDR2 FQGNSA. The CDR3 contains 16 residues. V gave up 5 bases and J gave up 3 bases, with 19 bases separating them. DNA for the CDR3: TGTGCCAGCAGCCCCCTGGCTAACAGGCGCTACTATGGCTACACCTTC. Amino acid sequence: CASSPLANRRYYGYTF.

V usage is TRBV5-1 and J usage is TRBJ2-3; D is perhaps TRBD2 (5 bases). Trimming pared 0 bases from V and 2 bases from J, leaving 13 bases between. The CDR3 loop spans 16 amino acids. Germline loops: CDR1 SGHRS, CDR2 YFSETQ. In DNA, the CDR3 is TGCGCCAGCAGCTTGGGGGGTGGCGGGCCCACAGATACGCAGTATTTT. Residues: CASSLGGGGPTDTQYF. Full variable domain (rest looked up from reference TRBV5-1 and TRBJ2-3): KAGVTQTPRYLIKTRGQQVTLSCSPISGHRSVSWYQQTPGQGLQFLFEYFSETQRNKGNFPGRFSGRQFSNSRSEMNVSTLELGDSALYLCASSLGGGGPTDTQYFGPGTRLTVL.

The rearrangement joins TRBV5-1 to TRBJ2-3, with 7 bases aligning to TRBD2. Germline CDR1 is SGHRS and CDR2 is YFSETQ. Germline trimming cut 6 bases from V and 2 bases from J; bases unmatched to any gene: 9. The CDR3 spans 15 residues. The CDR3 nucleotides read TGCGCCAGCACTCTGACTAGCCTACTCACAGATACGCAGTATTTT. It specifies CASTLTSLLTDTQYF.

The chain combines TRBV27 with TRBJ2-7; D call uncertain. The CDR3 has 13 residues. Per the germline V gene, CDR1 is MNHEY and CDR2 is SMNVEV (reference sequence). The V end was cut by 5 bases, the J end by 3 bases, with 11 bases between. In DNA, the CDR3 is TGTGCCAGCAGTCGGGCCCCCTTCTACGAGCAGTACTTC. As protein: CASSRAPFYEQYF.

V gene TRBV5-1 combines with J gene TRBJ2-1; the match to TRBD2 covers 8 bases. Unmatched junction bases numbered 4, after V lost 3 bases and J lost 8 bases. Germline V gives CDR1 SGHRS, CDR2 YFSETQ. The CDR3 is 13 amino acids. The CDR3: CASSWGTRDEQFF. The CDR3 DNA is TGCGCCAGCAGCTGGGGGACTAGGGATGAGCAGTTCTTC. Complete variable domain (other parts from reference TRBV5-1 and TRBJ2-1): KAGVTQTPRYLIKTRGQQVTLSCSPISGHRSVSWYQQTPGQGLQFLFEYFSETQRNKGNFPGRFSGRQFSNSRSEMNVSTLELGDSALYLCASSWGTRDEQFFGPGTRLTVL.

CDR3 sequence: CASSPGQGDYGYTF. CDR3 DNA sequence: TGTGCCAGCAGTCCCGGACAGGGTGACTATGGCTACACCTTC. The chain uses TRBV6-6 and TRBJ1-2, with 8 bases lining up with TRBD1. The CDR3 has 14 residues. With 5 bases clipped from V and 3 bases from J, the junction kept 5 bases outside the gene matches. From germline, CDR1 is MNHNY and CDR2 SVGAGI (reference sequence).

CDR3 sequence (DNA): TGCGCCAGCAGCCAAGACCACAGGGGGCCATTGAACACTGAAGCTTTCTTT. Translating it yields CASSQDHRGPLNTEAFF. The chain has TRBV4-3 and TRBJ1-1; 9 positions match TRBD1. Unmatched junction bases numbered 5, after V lost 0 bases and J lost 0 bases. The CDR3 totals 17 residues. Germline lookup yields CDR1 LGHNA and CDR2 YSLEER.

The V call is TRBV7-2, the J call TRBJ1-1; D remains unclear. V lost 5 bases to trimming and J lost 1 base, with 11 bases between them. In germline, CDR1 is SGHTA, CDR2 FQGNSA. The CDR3 sequence is 14 residues long. The CDR3 loop is CASSHRWGNTEAFF. The DNA of the CDR3 is TGTGCCAGCAGCCATCGATGGGGGAACACTGAAGCTTTCTTT.